What follows are 16 T cell receptor beta chains derived from one specimen sequenced in a study of T cells after yellow fever vaccination. TCRdb fed the 5' RACE reads into MiXCR, producing one record per CDR3 protein. The table records some 550,000 distinct CDR3 sequences, under 25% of them present only once. The starting material was PBMCs, obtained 15 days after the yellow fever booster vaccination. These receptors were obtained from a man younger than 45 who received the YFV17D yellow fever vaccine.

The chain recombines TRBV6-1 with TRBJ2-3; possibly TRBD1 for D (5 bases). Germline lookup yields CDR1 MNHNS and CDR2 SASEGT. The CDR3 has 14 amino acids. The ends were cut back, 5 bases at V and 1 base at J, with 10 bases in the middle. CDR3 residues: CASSQGSGTDTQYF. CDR3 nucleotide sequence: TGTGCCAGCAGTCAGGGCTCTGGCACAGATACGCAGTATTTT.

This clonotype was seen more than once but under ten times. This chain uses TRBV18 with TRBJ2-1; D is possibly TRBD2 (7 bases). The CDR3 has 14 residues. Germline CDR1 and CDR2: KGHSH and LQKENI. The V end lost 4 bases, the J end lost 10 bases, and 17 bases lay between the germline ends. CDR3 nucleotide sequence: TGTGCCAGCTCACTTCCGGGGGGCTATACCGAGCAGTTCTTC. Translation: CASSLPGGYTEQFF.

V and J are TRBV7-9 and TRBJ2-3; D remains unclear. Trimming took 3 bases from V and 0 from J, leaving 10 bases between them. This CDR3 comprises 15 residues. Per the germline V gene, CDR1 is SEHNR and CDR2 is FQNEAQ (reference sequence). CDR3 residues: CASSLLGPSTDTQYF. The CDR3 nucleotides read TGTGCCAGCAGCTTGCTAGGACCTAGCACAGATACGCAGTATTTT.

This chain connects TRBV7-2 to TRBJ2-2, with 10 bases lining up with TRBD2. Germline assignment: CDR1 SGHTA and CDR2 FQGNSA. J was trimmed by 4 bases and V by 0 bases; bases with no gene match: 5. This CDR3 is built from 17 residues. CDR3 in DNA: TGTGCCAGCAGCTTAGCCCTAGCGGGAGTGGGCACCGGGGAGCTGTTTTTT. It translates to CASSLALAGVGTGELFF.

This chain uses TRBV12-3 or TRBV12-4 with TRBJ1-2; the D gene is possibly TRBD1 (6 bases). CDR3 length equals 15 residues. Trimming pared 7 bases from V and 2 bases from J, leaving 17 bases between. CDR3 bases: TGTGCCAGCACCCTAGGGGGTGCAGTCAACTATGGCTACACCTTC. Its translation: CASTLGGAVNYGYTF.

The chain links TRBV11-2 to TRBJ2-7, with TRBD1 as a possible D gene (6 bases). CDR3 length: 13 amino acids. The V end lost 2 bases, the J end lost 4 bases, and 9 bases lay between the germline ends. Germline V gives CDR1 SGHAT, CDR2 FQNNGV. CDR3 amino acids: CASSLLQGYEQYF. The CDR3, as DNA: TGTGCCAGCAGCTTACTACAGGGTTACGAGCAGTACTTC. Together with reference TRBV11-2 and TRBJ2-7, the CDR3 gives the full variable domain: EAGVAQSPRYKIIEKRQSVAFWCNPISGHATLYWYQQILGQGPKLLIQFQNNGVVDDSQLPKDRFSAERLKGVDSTLKIQPAKLEDSAVYLCASSLLQGYEQYFGPGTRLTVT.

This chain links TRBV25-1 with TRBJ2-1; 10 bases align to TRBD1. CDR3 size: 15 residues. Per germline, CDR1 MGHDK and CDR2 SYGVNS. V shed 4 bases and J 9 bases; nucleotides not matched to a gene: 9. The CDR3 protein is CASSATRDRGREQFF. For the CDR3, the DNA is TGTGCCAGCAGTGCCACCCGGGACAGGGGCCGTGAGCAGTTCTTC.

This clonotype has just a few counts. This rearrangement joins TRBV6-5 to TRBJ2-7; TRBD1 or TRBD2 may be the D gene (6 bases each). V lost 0 bases, J lost 2 bases, and 14 bases lay in between. CDR1 and CDR2 (germline): MNHEY, SVGAGI. The CDR3 loop spans 16 amino acids. The CDR3 bases are TGTGCCAGCAGTTACTCGAATACGGGGGCAACCTACGAGCAGTACTTC. Its protein product is CASSYSNTGATYEQYF.

The chain employs TRBV13 and TRBJ2-7; a possible D gene is TRBD1 (6 bases). The CDR3 sequence is 15 residues long. V was shortened by 5 bases and J by 3 bases, with 17 bases between the two germline ends. Per the germline V gene, CDR1 is PRHDT and CDR2 is FYEKMQ (reference sequence). Here the CDR3 reads CASSANRVSGYEQYF. CDR3 DNA: TGTGCCAGCAGCGCCAACAGGGTATCTGGCTACGAGCAGTACTTC.

This clonotype was observed a handful of times. This chain connects TRBV20-1 to TRBJ2-3; 8 nucleotides agree with TRBD2. The CDR3 is 13 amino acids. Losses at the gene ends were 3 bases for V and 5 bases for J; bases not matched to a gene: 4. Per the germline V gene, CDR1 is DFQATT and CDR2 is SNEGSKA (reference sequence). The CDR3 is CSASIAGLDTQYF. In DNA form, the CDR3 reads TGCAGTGCTAGTATAGCGGGATTAGATACGCAGTATTTT.

The rearrangement uses TRBV9 and TRBJ2-5, with D perhaps TRBD1 or TRBD2 (5 bases each). Germline loops: CDR1 SGDLS, CDR2 YYNGEE. The ends were cut back, 0 bases at V and 3 bases at J, with 12 bases in the middle. The CDR3 contains 15 residues. In DNA form, the CDR3 reads TGTGCCAGCAGCGTAGTGGGGACCGCAAAAGAGACCCAGTACTTC. Amino acid sequence: CASSVVGTAKETQYF.

The chain is built from TRBV12-3 or TRBV12-4 and TRBJ2-3; 9 bases are a match to TRBD2. V lost 3 bases and J lost 1; bases outside the gene matches: 5. The CDR3 consists of 16 residues. The CDR3 loop is CASSFSSGSGTDTQYF. Here the CDR3 DNA reads TGTGCCAGCAGTTTCAGTAGCGGGAGTGGCACAGATACGCAGTATTTT.

The sample holds a few counts of this clonotype. The chain couples TRBV5-1 to TRBJ2-5; possible D gene TRBD2, 6 bases. This CDR3 is built from 14 residues. Germline V gene sequence: CDR1 SGHRS, CDR2 YFSETQ. The V and J ends lost 9 bases and 5 bases respectively, with 20 bases between them. As DNA, the CDR3 is TGCGCCATCCCAGCGGCCTTAGGAGGGGAGACCCAGTACTTC. Translation: CAIPAALGGETQYF.

Only a few counts were recorded for this clonotype. J is TRBJ2-3 and V is TRBV9; D is unclear. The CDR3 is 15 amino acids. V was cut by 4 bases and J by 5 bases, with 17 bases left in between. Germline values: CDR1 SGDLS, CDR2 YYNGEE. The CDR3 DNA follows: TGTGCCAGCAGCTTCGACGGTTTGGTGGGAGATACGCAGTATTTT. Translating it yields CASSFDGLVGDTQYF.

The chain employs TRBV20-1 and TRBJ2-3; no clear D gene. The CDR3 spans 14 residues. V was clipped by 6 bases and J by 0 bases, with 13 bases between them. The V gene's germline CDR1 is DFQATT and CDR2 SNEGSKA (reference sequence). CDR3 loop: CSALGKLSTDTQYF. The CDR3 nucleotides read TGCAGTGCCCTAGGGAAACTTAGCACAGATACGCAGTATTTT.

This clonotype was seen more than once but under ten times. The chain recombines TRBV5-4 with TRBJ2-3, with D tentatively TRBD1 or TRBD2 (5 bases each). CDR3 length: 14 residues. V was trimmed by 6 bases and J by 6 bases, leaving 17 bases between them. Germline V lookup: CDR1 SGHNT, CDR2 YYREEE (reference sequence). CDR3 coding DNA: TGTGCCAGCACCGGGACCGCCCGACGGGATACGCAGTATTTT. This sequence encodes CASTGTARRDTQYF.